The 15 T cell receptor beta chains below come from one sample, sequenced in a study of cytomegalovirus exposure and HLA in healthy donors. The PCR contained 60 Vbeta and 13 Jbeta primers. The assay was immunoSEQ multiplex PCR, and TCRdb's table has in-frame clones only and misses some. The sample has about 37,000 clones; 81% are singletons. Sequenced material: PBMCs. These TCRs come from a woman in her 40s in good health and CMV-seronegative.

CDR3 protein: CASSEFVGRNNEQFF. The CDR3, as DNA: TGTGCCAGCAGTGAATTTGTAGGCAGGAACAATGAGCAGTTCTTC. The rearrangement uses TRBV25-1 and TRBJ2-1; no firm D call. V was clipped by 1 base and J by 5 bases, with 12 bases between them. This CDR3 has 15 amino acids. In germline, CDR1 is MGHDK, CDR2 SYGVNS.

The rearrangement joins TRBV7-8 to TRBJ1-3; tentatively, D is TRBD1 (6 bases). CDR3 length: 16 amino acids. Trimming shortened V by 6 bases and J by 3 bases, and 18 bases separated the two germline ends. Per germline, CDR1 SGHVS and CDR2 FQNEAQ. Here the CDR3 reads CASRKQGALGGNTIYF. The DNA for the CDR3 is TGTGCCAGCAGGAAACAGGGAGCGCTTGGTGGAAACACCATATATTTT.

The chain links TRBV19 to TRBJ2-3, with 7 bases fitting TRBD2. The CDR3 length is 14 residues. Germline CDR1 is LNHDA and CDR2 is SQIVND (reference sequence). The J segment lost 1 base and the V segment lost 3 bases, leaving 1 base of the junction unmatched. CDR3 sequence: CASSIRGGTDTQYF. In nucleotides, the CDR3 is TGTGCCAGTAGTATCCGGGGGGGCACAGATACGCAGTATTTT.

The rearrangement uses TRBV28 and TRBJ1-5; no definite D call. V lost 3 bases and J 6 bases, leaving 6 bases between the germline ends. CDR3 length: 12 amino acids. Germline values: CDR1 MDHEN, CDR2 SYDVKM. CDR3: CASSLDFQPQHF. The CDR3 DNA sequence: TGTGCCAGCAGTTTGGACTTTCAGCCCCAGCATTTT.

In this sample, this clone turned up a few times. This specimen includes other DNA sequences encoding the same CDR3. The rearrangement uses TRBV18 and TRBJ1-1; 8 bases are a match to TRBD1. CDR1 KGHSH and CDR2 LQKENI come from the germline V gene. The V segment lost 3 bases and the J segment 3 bases; nucleotides outside the gene matches: 0. The length of the CDR3 is 13 residues. The CDR3 bases are TGTGCCAGCTCACCGACAGGGGACACTGAAGCTTTCTTT. Protein sequence: CASSPTGDTEAFF.

The count of this clone is one. J is TRBJ2-7 and V is TRBV7-8; 11 bases are shared with TRBD2. The CDR3 is 15 residues long. With 2 bases clipped from V and 6 bases from J, the junction kept 6 bases outside the gene matches. Looked up from germline, CDR1 is SGHVS and CDR2 is FQNEAQ. Here the CDR3 reads CASSLSDLAGGEQYF. The CDR3 DNA follows: TGTGCCAGCAGCTTAAGTGATCTAGCGGGGGGCGAGCAGTACTTC.

The rearrangement links TRBV2 to TRBJ1-2, with TRBD1 identical over 9 bases. Per the germline V gene, CDR1 is SNHLY and CDR2 is FYNNEI. The CDR3 has 13 amino acids. With V trimmed by 8 bases and J by 5 bases, 6 bases remained unmatched. In DNA form, the CDR3 reads TGTGCCAGCGCCCCCGGGACAGGGTATGGCTACACCTTC. Protein: CASAPGTGYGYTF.

J is TRBJ1-5 and V is TRBV5-1; D call uncertain. Trimming pared 0 bases from V and 3 bases from J, leaving 10 bases between. The CDR3 is 15 residues long. CDR1 is SGHRS and CDR2 is YFSETQ in the germline V gene. The CDR3 nucleotides read TGCGCCAGCAGCTTGGCCCCGGAGAACAATCAGCCCCAGCATTTT. Encoded protein: CASSLAPENNQPQHF.

The CDR3 reads CASSSSGGAWDTQYF. In DNA, the CDR3 is TGTGCCAGCAGTTCCAGCGGGGGGGCTTGGGATACGCAGTATTTT. The chain combines TRBV6-5 with TRBJ2-3; TRBD2 agrees at 10 bases. CDR3 length: 15 amino acids. J lost 6 bases, V lost 4 bases, and 7 bases had no gene match. CDR1 is MNHEY, CDR2 SVGAGI, per germline.

The chain is built from TRBV5-4 and TRBJ2-2; 8 bases agree with TRBD2. The germline V gene encodes CDR1 SGHNT and CDR2 YYREEE (reference sequence). Trimming cost V 2 bases and J 7 bases; bases outside gene matches: 4. This CDR3 region has 14 residues. The CDR3: CASSFSGVGGELFF. For the CDR3, the DNA is TGTGCCAGCAGCTTTAGCGGGGTGGGCGGGGAGCTGTTTTTT. The full variable domain, its missing parts supplied by reference TRBV5-4 and TRBJ2-2, is ETGVTQSPTHLIKTRGQQVTLRCSSQSGHNTVSWYQQALGQGPQFIFQYYREEENGRGNFPPRFSGLQFPNYSSELNVNALELDDSALYLCASSFSGVGGELFFGEGSRLTVL.

The chain recombines TRBV5-6 with TRBJ2-7; possible D gene TRBD2, 7 bases. The germline gives CDR1 SGHDT, CDR2 YYEEEE. The CDR3 runs 17 residues. Trimming stripped 2 bases from V and 3 bases from J, with 21 bases between. The CDR3 here is CASSFSAAGAPYYEQYV. CDR3 nucleotides: TGTGCCAGCAGCTTTTCCGCCGCGGGGGCCCCCTACTACGAGCAGTACGTC.

The J gene is TRBJ1-4, the V gene TRBV11-2, with 7 bases aligning to TRBD1. The CDR3 extends over 14 amino acids. V gave up 3 bases and J gave up 8 bases; unmatched junction bases: 6. Germline V CDR1 and CDR2: SGHAT, FQNNGV. The chain's CDR3 is CASSFGSRGEKLFF. CDR3 nucleotides: TGTGCCAGCAGCTTTGGATCCAGGGGGGAAAAACTGTTTTTT.

The chain uses TRBV2 and TRBJ1-5, with TRBD1 matching over 11 bases. The junction had 1 base not matched to a gene; V was cut back by 8 bases and J by 4 bases. The germline gives CDR1 SNHLY, CDR2 FYNNEI. This CDR3 is 13 amino acids long. The CDR3 protein is CASGTGGNQPQHF. The CDR3 DNA reads TGTGCCAGCGGGACAGGGGGAAATCAGCCCCAGCATTTT.

V and J are TRBV7-9 and TRBJ2-5; the D gene is possibly TRBD2 (5 bases). Germline values: CDR1 SEHNR, CDR2 FQNEAQ (reference sequence). There are 14 residues in the CDR3. Trimming took off 1 base at V and 2 bases at J, with 8 bases between the two ends. CDR3 in amino acids: CASSLGSGQETQYF. DNA of the CDR3: TGTGCCAGCAGCTTAGGTTCGGGGCAAGAGACCCAGTACTTC.

The rearrangement uses TRBV19 and TRBJ2-3; 14 nucleotides match TRBD2. Germline lookup yields CDR1 LNHDA and CDR2 SQIVND (reference sequence). Unmatched junction bases numbered 5, after V lost 6 bases and J lost 0 bases. CDR3 length: 17 residues. CDR3 sequence reads: CASSLTSGGVSTDTQYF. CDR3 sequence (DNA): TGTGCCAGTAGCCTGACTAGCGGGGGGGTGAGCACAGATACGCAGTATTTT.